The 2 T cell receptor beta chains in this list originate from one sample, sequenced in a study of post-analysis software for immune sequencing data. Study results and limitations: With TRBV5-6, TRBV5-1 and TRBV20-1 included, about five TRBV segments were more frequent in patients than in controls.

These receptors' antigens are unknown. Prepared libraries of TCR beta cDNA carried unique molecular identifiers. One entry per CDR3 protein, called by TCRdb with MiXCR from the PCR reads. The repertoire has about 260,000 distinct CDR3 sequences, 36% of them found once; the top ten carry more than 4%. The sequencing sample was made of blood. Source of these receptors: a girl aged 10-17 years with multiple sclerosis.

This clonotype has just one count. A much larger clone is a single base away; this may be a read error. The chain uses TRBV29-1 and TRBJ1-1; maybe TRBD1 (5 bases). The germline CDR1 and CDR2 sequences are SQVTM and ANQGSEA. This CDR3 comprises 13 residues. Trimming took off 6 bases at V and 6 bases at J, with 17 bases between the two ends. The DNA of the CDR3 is TGCAGCGTGCGGGGCGGGGCCCTCCCTGAAGCTTTCTTT. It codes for CSVRGGALPEAFF.

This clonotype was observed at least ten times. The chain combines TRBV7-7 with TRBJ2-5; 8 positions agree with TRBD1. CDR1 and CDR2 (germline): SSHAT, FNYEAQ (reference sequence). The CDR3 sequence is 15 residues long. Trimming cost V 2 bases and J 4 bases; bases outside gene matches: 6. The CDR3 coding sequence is TGTGCCAGCAGCTTATCCGGGACAGGAGGAGAGACCCAGTACTTC. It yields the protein CASSLSGTGGETQYF. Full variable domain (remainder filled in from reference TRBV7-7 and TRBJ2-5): GAGVSQSPRYKVTKRGQDVTLRCDPISSHATLYWYQQALGQGPEFLTYFNYEAQPDKSGLPSDRFSAERPEGSISTLTIQRTEQRDSAMYRCASSLSGTGGETQYFGPGTRLLVL.